This TCR beta chain is drawn from a study of Graves' ophthalmopathy and Graves' hyperthyroidism. In regard to this clonotype: What it recognizes is unknown. A read error may produce the germline difference seen at one junction end.

Broader study findings: Blood also harbored most expanded thyroid clonotypes above 0.001 frequency.

Amplifying from RNA transcripts, the study obtained TCR beta CDR3 regions. HTBI-primed first-round RT-PCR preceded second-round multiplex PCR. One entry per CDR3 protein results from TCRdb running MiXCR on the multiplex PCR reads. The table has hundreds of thousands of distinct CDR3 sequences, 22% seen once. CDR1 SGHKS and CDR2 YYEKEE come from the germline V gene (reference sequence). This CDR3 is 13 amino acids long. Hyperthyroidism qualified as stable when ophthalmopathy did not develop within 18 months of follow-up. Clinical symptoms, serum thyroxine, TRAb, thyroid ultrasound and orbital computed tomography formed the basis of diagnosis.

The chain combines TRBV5-5 with TRBJ2-7, with 8 nucleotides matching TRBD1. The sequencing input was peripheral blood. The sequence derives from a woman aged 18 to 35 with stable Graves' hyperthyroidism. Some clones in this sample may be carry-over from other donors' samples. The CDR3 nucleotides read TGTGCCAGCAGGGCTATCGGACAGGGAAAATCGCGATTC. Translation gives CASRAIGQGKSRF.